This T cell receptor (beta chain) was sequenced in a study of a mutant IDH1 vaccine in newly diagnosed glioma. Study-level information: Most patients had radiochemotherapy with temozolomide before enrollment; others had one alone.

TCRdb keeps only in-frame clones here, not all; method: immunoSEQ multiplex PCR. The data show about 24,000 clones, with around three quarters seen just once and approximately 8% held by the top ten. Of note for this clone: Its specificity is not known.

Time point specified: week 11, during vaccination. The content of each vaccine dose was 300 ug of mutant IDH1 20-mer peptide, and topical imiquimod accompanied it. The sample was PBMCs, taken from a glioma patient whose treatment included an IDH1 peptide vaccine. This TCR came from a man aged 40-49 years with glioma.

CDR3: CAWSPLSAGGVVNEQFF. The CDR3 region has the DNA TGTGCCTGGAGCCCCCTTAGCGCGGGAGGGGTCGTCAATGAGCAGTTCTTC. The J gene is TRBJ2-1, the V gene TRBV30, with 9 bases that match TRBD2. The CDR3 is made up of 17 amino acids. Per the germline V gene, CDR1 is GTSNPN and CDR2 is SVGIG (reference sequence). The trim removed 3 bases at V and 6 bases at J, leaving 15 bases unmatched.